This entry describes one TCR beta chain. The antigen remains undetermined. Both TCR beta VDJ combination and CDR3 sequence profiling were carried out. Genomic DNA was the template for this profiling. TCRdb independently ran MiXCR on the reads; one entry per CDR3 protein. The data contain about 270,000 distinct CDR3 sequences, around 60% of them singletons. This entry is derived from a study of CD8+CD57+ T cells in acquired aplastic anemia. On the study more broadly: Mean DNA quantity obtained from sorted CD4+ and CD8+ cells was about 3.5 ug. Overall study results and limits: Patients showed no significant difference from controls in CD8+ Simpson's diversity. Between patients and controls, around 31 CD8+ CDR3 sequences were found in common.

V dropped 5 bases and J dropped 0 bases, with 9 bases sitting between them. This CDR3 is built from 14 residues. Per the germline V gene, CDR1 is SGDLS and CDR2 is YYNGEE. V usage is TRBV9 and J usage is TRBJ1-5; D unclear. The sequenced sample consisted of sorted CD4+, CD8+, or CD8+CD57+ T cells (not recorded which) from PBMCs. The TCR comes from a human donor with severe aplastic anemia or a healthy control (not recorded which). This CDR3 reads CASSTDHSNQPQHF. The CDR3 DNA follows: TGTGCCAGCAGTACAGACCATAGCAATCAGCCCCAGCATTTT.